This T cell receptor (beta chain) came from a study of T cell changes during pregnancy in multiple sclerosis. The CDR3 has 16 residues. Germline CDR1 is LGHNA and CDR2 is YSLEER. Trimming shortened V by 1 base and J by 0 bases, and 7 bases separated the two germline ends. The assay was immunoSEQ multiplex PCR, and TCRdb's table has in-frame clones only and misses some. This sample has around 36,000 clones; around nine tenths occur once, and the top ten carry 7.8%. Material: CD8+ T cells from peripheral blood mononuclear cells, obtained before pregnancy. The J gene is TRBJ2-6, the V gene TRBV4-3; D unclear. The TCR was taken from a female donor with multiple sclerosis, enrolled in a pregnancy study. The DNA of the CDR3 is TGCGCCAGCAGCCAAGCCCCGAGCTCTGGGGCCAACGTCCTGACTTTC. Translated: CASSQAPSSGANVLTF.